This T cell receptor (beta chain) comes out of a study of cytomegalovirus exposure and HLA in healthy donors. PCR employed 60 Vbeta and 13 Jbeta primers. Clones were read by immunoSEQ multiplex PCR, and TCRdb kept only the in-frame ones, dropping some. This sample carries 200,000 to 250,000 clones, approximately 88% of them seen once, and the ten largest clones take about 0.77%. V dropped 7 bases and J dropped 4 bases, with 13 bases sitting between them. Germline CDR1 and CDR2: WNHNN and SYGVQD (reference sequence). CDR3 size: 13 residues. The gene calls are TRBV10-1 and TRBJ1-1, with D maybe TRBD1 (5 bases). This receptor was identified in a boy under 10 years old in good health and CMV-seronegative. Sequenced input: PBMCs. Written as DNA, the CDR3 is TGCGCCAGCATGCCAGGGCAGGGCACTGAAGCTTTCTTT. It specifies CASMPGQGTEAFF.